The 30 T cell receptor beta chains listed next were all sequenced from one sample in a study of OX40 agonist ivuxolimab in advanced cancers. Only in-frame clones appear in the TCRdb table, and some are missing; sequencing was by immunoSEQ multiplex PCR. The sample yields around 85,000 clones, under 95% seen once. Sequences were derived from CD4+ or CD8+ T cells sorted from blood, sampled in a trial of the OX40 agonist ivuxolimab. Receptors originate from an adult with an advanced solid tumor such as melanoma, head and neck, liver or kidney cancer.

The chain is built from TRBV28 and TRBJ1-5, with D unclear. Trimming shortened V by 3 bases and J by 6 bases, and 6 bases separated the two germline ends. Germline V CDR1 and CDR2: MDHEN, SYDVKM. This CDR3 has 12 amino acids. Here the CDR3 DNA reads TGTGCCAGCAGTTTGGGCCGTCAGCCCCAGCATTTT. Translation gives CASSLGRQPQHF.

A single count supports this clone. J is TRBJ1-4 and V is TRBV19, with D maybe TRBD1 (6 bases). V lost 9 bases and J lost 4, with 15 bases in between. The CDR3 consists of 14 residues. Germline assignment: CDR1 LNHDA and CDR2 SQIVND (reference sequence). CDR3 bases: TGTGCCAGCCGAGCGGGACATAATAATGAAAAACTGTTTTTT. Amino acid sequence: CASRAGHNNEKLFF. The complete variable domain, with remaining parts taken from reference TRBV19 and TRBJ1-4, reads DGGITQSPKYLFRKEGQNVTLSCEQNLNHDAMYWYRQDPGQGLRLIYYSQIVNDFQKGDIAEGYSVSREKKESFPLTVTSAQKNPTAFYLCASRAGHNNEKLFFGSGTQLSVL.

The chain uses TRBV25-1 and TRBJ2-2, with 9 bases aligning to TRBD2. Germline V lookup: CDR1 MGHDK, CDR2 SYGVNS. The V segment lost 6 bases and the J segment 7 bases; nucleotides outside the gene matches: 6. There are 14 residues in the CDR3. The CDR3 is CASRPSGISGELFF. CDR3 coding DNA: TGTGCCAGCAGGCCTAGCGGGATAAGCGGGGAGCTGTTTTTT.

The chain employs TRBV21-1 and TRBJ1-1; the listed D gene, TRBD1, was not tested against the DNA. TRBV21-1 is described as a pseudogene. The CDR3 runs to 11 residues. The CDR3: CASSKGPEAFF. The CDR3 DNA reads as TGTGCCAGCAGCAAAGGGCCCGAAGCTTTCTTT.

This clone was observed at least ten times. The identical CDR3 is also encoded by other nucleotide sequences in the sample. The chain couples TRBV5-1 to TRBJ2-7; the D gene is possibly TRBD2 (5 bases). This CDR3 contains 15 residues. The germline gives CDR1 SGHRS, CDR2 YFSETQ. Trimming left V 0 bases short and J 0 bases short, with 10 bases between. Here the CDR3 reads CASSLVSGSSYEQYF. CDR3 DNA: TGCGCCAGCAGCTTGGTCAGCGGTAGCTCCTACGAGCAGTACTTC.

The chain employs TRBV11-2 and TRBJ1-1; 8 bases match TRBD1. The CDR3 extends over 14 amino acids. Germline lookup yields CDR1 SGHAT and CDR2 FQNNGV. V was pared by 5 bases and J by 5 bases, with 7 bases of the junction left unmatched. As DNA, the CDR3 is TGTGCCAGCAGCGTCGCGACAGGGGTTACTGAAGCTTTCTTT. Translated: CASSVATGVTEAFF.

Only one count was recorded for this clone. The chain joins TRBV6-1 to TRBJ2-7; 7 bases match TRBD1. This CDR3 contains 13 residues. Germline V lookup: CDR1 MNHNS, CDR2 SASEGT. V lost 7 bases to trimming and J lost 4 bases; unmatched junction nucleotides: 7. This CDR3 reads CASNLRTGYEQYF. In DNA form, the CDR3 reads TGTGCCAGCAATCTTCGGACAGGATACGAGCAGTACTTC.

The V and J genes are TRBV6-5 and TRBJ2-2; 10 positions agree with TRBD2. Germline CDR1 reads MNHEY; CDR2 reads SVGAGI. This CDR3 spans 15 amino acids. J gave up 1 base and V 11 bases, and 7 bases lay outside the gene matches. As DNA, the CDR3 is TGTGCCGCCAGTCGGACTAGCGGGAACACCGGGGAGCTGTTTTTT. Translated: CAASRTSGNTGELFF.

The V and J genes are TRBV7-2 and TRBJ2-2; D is uncertain. The CDR3 totals 13 residues. Germline assignment: CDR1 SGHTA and CDR2 FQGNSA. Trimming took off 1 base at V and 6 bases at J, with 6 bases between the two ends. The DNA of the CDR3 is TGTGCCAGCAGCTTAGTTTTGTCCGGGGAGCTGTTTTTT. It specifies CASSLVLSGELFF.

The chain joins TRBV5-8 to TRBJ1-5, with D maybe TRBD1 (5 bases). The CDR3 length is 14 residues. V was trimmed by 6 bases and J by 3 bases, leaving 13 bases between them. Germline CDR1 reads SGHTS; CDR2 reads YDEGEE. The CDR3 loop is CASTLGGLNQPQHF. The CDR3 DNA follows: TGTGCCAGCACCCTGGGGGGTCTCAATCAGCCCCAGCATTTT.

The gene calls are TRBV7-6 and TRBJ2-1; 9 nucleotides match TRBD2. V shed 1 base, J shed 8 bases, and the junction held 3 bases outside the gene matches. Germline CDR1 reads SGHVS; CDR2 reads FNYEAQ. This CDR3 is built from 14 residues. CDR3 amino acids: CASSLEGLAHEQFF. The CDR3, as DNA: TGTGCCAGCAGCTTAGAGGGACTAGCTCATGAGCAGTTCTTC. Looking up the rest from reference TRBV7-6 and TRBJ2-1 gives the full variable domain: GAGVSQSPRYKVTKRGQDVALRCDPISGHVSLYWYRQALGQGPEFLTYFNYEAQQDKSGLPNDRFSAERPEGSISTLTIQRTEQRDSAMYRCASSLEGLAHEQFFGPGTRLTVL.

This sequence joins TRBV5-1 and TRBJ1-4; a possible D gene is TRBD1 (6 bases). The CDR3 extends over 14 amino acids. In germline, CDR1 is SGHRS, CDR2 YFSETQ. Deletions cut 2 bases from V and 8 bases from J, with 13 bases between. This CDR3 is CASSFDSQGEKLFF. The CDR3 DNA reads as TGCGCCAGCAGCTTTGACTCCCAGGGGGAAAAACTGTTTTTT.

The V and J genes are TRBV6-1 and TRBJ1-2; D is ambiguous. From germline, CDR1 is MNHNS and CDR2 SASEGT. The CDR3 has 12 residues. Trimming stripped 4 bases from V and 4 bases from J, with 7 bases between. CDR3 coding DNA: TGTGCCAGCAGTGGCCTGGGCTATGGCTACACCTTC. The encoded protein is CASSGLGYGYTF.

This clone has a single count. The rearrangement links TRBV5-4 to TRBJ1-4, with 7 positions matching TRBD1. CDR3 length: 14 residues. Germline CDR1 is SGHNT and CDR2 is YYREEE (reference sequence). V gave up 4 bases and J gave up 8 bases; unmatched junction bases: 8. The CDR3 DNA sequence: TGTGCCAGCAGCAGGGACAGCTTTCCCGAAAAACTGTTTTTT. Translating gives CASSRDSFPEKLFF.

This clone is a singleton in its sample. The V gene is TRBV18, the J gene TRBJ2-5; 7 bases are a match to TRBD1. The CDR3 covers 15 residues. Per the germline V gene, CDR1 is KGHSH and CDR2 is LQKENI. The V and J ends lost 4 bases and 1 base, in that order; junction bases with no gene match: 6. The DNA for the CDR3 is TGTGCCAGCTCACGCTGGACAGGAGCCCAAGAGACCCAGTACTTC. This codes for CASSRWTGAQETQYF.

The V call is TRBV5-3, the J call TRBJ2-3, with a possible D match to TRBD2 (5 bases). TRBV5-3 qualifies as an ORF whose function is uncertain. CDR3 length: 13 amino acids. V lost 2 bases and J 4 bases, leaving 8 bases between the germline ends. Written as DNA, the CDR3 is TGTGCCAGAAGCTTTCGGACTCCAGATACGCAGTATTTT. Translating gives CARSFRTPDTQYF.

The chain joins TRBV9 to TRBJ2-2, with 11 positions matching TRBD2. This CDR3 is 18 amino acids long. J gave up 4 bases and V 0 bases, and 8 bases lay outside the gene matches. Germline V gives CDR1 SGDLS, CDR2 YYNGEE. The DNA for the CDR3 is TGTGCCAGCAGCGTAGTGTCGCTAGCGGGAGGTAGCACCGGGGAGCTGTTTTTT. This sequence encodes CASSVVSLAGGSTGELFF.

V is TRBV19 and J is TRBJ2-5; D is possibly TRBD2 (5 bases). Trimming removed 6 bases at V and 5 bases at J, with 16 bases between. From germline, CDR1 is LNHDA and CDR2 SQIVND (reference sequence). The CDR3 covers 14 residues. CDR3: CASSMDSIGETQYF. The CDR3 nucleotides are TGTGCCAGTAGCATGGACTCGATAGGGGAGACCCAGTACTTC.

This rearrangement joins TRBV30 to TRBJ1-5, with D possibly TRBD1 on 5 matching bases. The CDR3 totals 12 residues. Between the trimmed V and J ends, which lost 3 bases and 6 bases, there was a span of 9 bases. CDR1 is GTSNPN, CDR2 SVGIG, per germline (reference sequence). The CDR3 DNA sequence: TGTGCCTGGAGCGGGGCCGCTCAGCCCCAGCATTTT. It is translated as CAWSGAAQPQHF. The full variable domain, rest sourced from reference TRBV30 and TRBJ1-5, is SQTIHQWPATLVQPVGSPLSLECTVEGTSNPNLYWYRQAAGRGLQLLFYSVGIGQISSEVPQNLSASRPQDRQFILSSKKLLLSDSGFYLCAWSGAAQPQHFGDGTRLSIL.

This clone was seen a single time. The chain employs TRBV27 and TRBJ2-1, with TRBD2 matching over 16 bases. This CDR3 has 19 amino acids. CDR1 and CDR2 from the germline V gene are MNHEY and SMNVEV (reference sequence). J gave up 4 bases and V 6 bases, and 12 bases lay outside the gene matches. CDR3: CASSRTSGTSGRVYNEQFF. CDR3 in DNA: TGTGCCAGCAGCCGAACCTCCGGGACTAGCGGGAGGGTTTACAATGAGCAGTTCTTC.

The genes are TRBV29-1 and TRBJ2-1; D is possibly TRBD2 (6 bases). CDR1 SQVTM and CDR2 ANQGSEA come from the germline V gene. Trimming took off 4 bases at V and 3 bases at J, with 19 bases between the two ends. This CDR3 has 16 amino acids. The CDR3 sequence is CSVGGVSGLLYNEQFF. In DNA form, the CDR3 reads TGCAGCGTTGGGGGGGTTTCAGGACTACTCTACAATGAGCAGTTCTTC.

The chain recombines TRBV5-1 with TRBJ2-1, with TRBD2 matching over 9 bases. The CDR3 is made up of 15 amino acids. Unmatched junction bases numbered 1, after V lost 0 bases and J lost 3 bases. Germline values: CDR1 SGHRS, CDR2 YFSETQ. CDR3 sequence: CASSLGLADYNEQFF. The CDR3 region has the DNA TGCGCCAGCAGCTTGGGACTAGCGGACTACAATGAGCAGTTCTTC.

J is TRBJ2-2 and V is TRBV2; D is ambiguous. CDR3 length equals 12 residues. CDR1 and CDR2 (germline): SNHLY, FYNNEI. Trimming left V 10 bases short and J 4 bases short, with 10 bases between. This CDR3 reads CATTRGTGELFF. The CDR3 DNA follows: TGTGCCACAACCCGAGGCACCGGGGAGCTGTTTTTT.

V gene TRBV7-9 combines with J gene TRBJ2-3; unclear D gene. Germline loops: CDR1 SEHNR, CDR2 FQNEAQ (reference sequence). The length of the CDR3 is 13 residues. V was trimmed by 1 base and J by 4 bases, leaving 6 bases between them. The CDR3 protein is CASSLEWADTQYF. The CDR3 DNA follows: TGTGCCAGCAGCTTAGAGTGGGCAGATACGCAGTATTTT.

This chain links TRBV5-1 with TRBJ2-1; 12 nucleotides agree with TRBD2. Germline V gene lookup returns CDR1 SGHRS and CDR2 YFSETQ. The ends lost 5 bases at V and 5 bases at J; junction bases unmatched: 20. CDR3 length: 20 amino acids. This chain's CDR3 is CASSRKKAGLAGTKNNEQFF. The CDR3 DNA reads as TGCGCCAGCAGTCGTAAAAAGGCCGGACTAGCGGGGACGAAAAACAATGAGCAGTTCTTC.

The rearrangement uses TRBV14 and TRBJ2-4, with TRBD2 matching 10 bases. V lost 4 bases and J lost 5; bases outside the gene matches: 8. This CDR3 region has 16 residues. The germline V gene encodes CDR1 SGHDN and CDR2 FVKESK. The DNA of the CDR3 is TGTGCCAGCAGCCGCCTCGGGACTAGCGCTCAAAACATTCAGTACTTC. Translation gives CASSRLGTSAQNIQYF.

This clone was seen a handful of times. The V and J genes are TRBV28 and TRBJ2-7; no clear D gene. This CDR3 comprises 13 residues. The germline CDR1 and CDR2 sequences are MDHEN and SYDVKM. The V gene lost 6 bases and the J gene lost 6 bases, with 15 bases spanning the gap. This CDR3 is CASRLGFIGEQYF. DNA of the CDR3: TGTGCCAGCAGGTTGGGGTTCATAGGCGAGCAGTACTTC.

The V and J genes are TRBV14 and TRBJ2-7; TRBD1 might be the D (6 bases). V dropped 4 bases and J dropped 2 bases, with 18 bases sitting between them. Germline V gene lookup returns CDR1 SGHDN and CDR2 FVKESK. The CDR3 is 16 residues long. The CDR3 coding sequence is TGTGCCAGCAGCCTCGCTTTCCGGGACATCCCCTACGAGCAGTACTTC. Translation gives CASSLAFRDIPYEQYF.

The genes are TRBV6-6 and TRBJ1-5, with 10 bases identical to TRBD1. Germline CDR1 is MNHNY and CDR2 is SVGAGI (reference sequence). Trimming cost V 6 bases and J 6 bases; bases outside gene matches: 5. This CDR3 contains 14 residues. DNA of the CDR3: TGTGCCAGCAGGGGGACAGGGGACTCTCAGCCCCAGCATTTT. It codes for CASRGTGDSQPQHF.

This clone is a singleton in its sample. CDR3 residues: CASSLSGLATETQYF. In nucleotides, the CDR3 is TGTGCCAGCAGTTTATCGGGACTAGCGACGGAGACCCAGTACTTC. The chain recombines TRBV27 with TRBJ2-5, with 10 bases matching TRBD2. Per germline, CDR1 MNHEY and CDR2 SMNVEV (reference sequence). J was trimmed by 5 bases and V by 0 bases; bases with no gene match: 3. The CDR3 sequence is 15 residues long.